This T cell receptor beta chain was documented in a study of cytomegalovirus exposure and HLA in healthy donors. Looked up from germline, CDR1 is MNHEY and CDR2 is SMNVEV (reference sequence). The V gene lost 5 bases and the J gene lost 6 bases, with 16 bases spanning the gap. This CDR3 is 15 amino acids long. As regards this clone: The antigen is unknown.

Primers included in the PCR were 60 Vbeta and 13 Jbeta primers. Sequencing used immunoSEQ multiplex PCR; TCRdb keeps in-frame clones, though not all of them. Here the sample spans some 150,000 clones, around 80% being singletons. Study-wide results and caveats: Most TCR beta V segments were productive about 90% or about 30% of the time in an earlier analysis. TRBV6-2, TRBV6-3 and other indistinguishable V segments were excluded. A later analysis linked a missense DCLRE1C variant to TCR beta V- and J-gene trimming. Analysis performed later found more than 15,000 TCR beta sequences associated with HLA alleles at 0.05 false discovery rate.

The rearrangement links TRBV27 to TRBJ1-4, with D perhaps matching TRBD1 (5 bases). Sequencing was done on a sample of PBMCs. This TCR came from a woman in her 30s in good health and CMV-seronegative. CDR3 DNA: TGTGCCAGCAGTCCCGGGTGGGGCAAGGATGAAAAACTGTTTTTT. Its protein product is CASSPGWGKDEKLFF.